This T cell receptor (beta chain) was recorded in a study of blood T cell repertoires in COVID-19. Across the whole study: Italy, Spain and the United States were the sources of the convalescent and acute COVID-19 samples. PBMCs, B-cell-depleted T cells, or T cells provided the cDNA or gDNA that made up the material.

In the authors' workflow: Quantification of nucleated cells was approximated via reference gene primer amplification. Produced via immunoSEQ multiplex PCR; TCRdb's table is partial and in-frame only. V, J and clone size reflect that table, while D and trimming were determined from the DNA. The table has roughly 100,000 clones, 80% to 90% seen once. CDR1 is WNHNN and CDR2 is SYGVQD in the germline V gene (reference sequence). The CDR3 contains 15 residues. V lost 5 bases to trimming and J lost 6 bases; unmatched junction nucleotides: 10. The chain links TRBV10-1 to TRBJ2-5; 9 bases are shared with TRBD1. Sequencing input: peripheral blood. This TCR was sampled from a man aged 55 to 70 with acute or convalescent COVID-19. CDR3 sequence reads: CASSNSGTGLKTQYF. As DNA, the CDR3 is TGCGCCAGCAGTAACTCCGGGACAGGGCTAAAGACCCAGTACTTC.